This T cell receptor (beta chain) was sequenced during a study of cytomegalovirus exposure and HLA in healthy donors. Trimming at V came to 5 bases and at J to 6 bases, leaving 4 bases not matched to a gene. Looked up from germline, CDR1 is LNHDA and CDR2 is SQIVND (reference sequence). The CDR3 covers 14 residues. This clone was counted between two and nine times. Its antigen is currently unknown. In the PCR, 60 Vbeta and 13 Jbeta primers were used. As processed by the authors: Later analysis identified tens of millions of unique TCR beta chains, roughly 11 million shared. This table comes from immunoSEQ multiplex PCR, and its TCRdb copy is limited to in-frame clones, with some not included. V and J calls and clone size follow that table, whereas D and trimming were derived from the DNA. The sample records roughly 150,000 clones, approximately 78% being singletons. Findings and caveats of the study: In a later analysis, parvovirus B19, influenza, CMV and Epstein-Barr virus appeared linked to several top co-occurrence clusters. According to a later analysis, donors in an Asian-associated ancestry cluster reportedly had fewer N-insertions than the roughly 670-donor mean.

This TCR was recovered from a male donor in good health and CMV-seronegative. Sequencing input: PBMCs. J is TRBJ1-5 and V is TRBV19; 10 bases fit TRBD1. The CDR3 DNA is TGTGCCAGTAGTGCCGACAGGGGGCCTCAGCCCCAGCATTTT. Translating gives CASSADRGPQPQHF.